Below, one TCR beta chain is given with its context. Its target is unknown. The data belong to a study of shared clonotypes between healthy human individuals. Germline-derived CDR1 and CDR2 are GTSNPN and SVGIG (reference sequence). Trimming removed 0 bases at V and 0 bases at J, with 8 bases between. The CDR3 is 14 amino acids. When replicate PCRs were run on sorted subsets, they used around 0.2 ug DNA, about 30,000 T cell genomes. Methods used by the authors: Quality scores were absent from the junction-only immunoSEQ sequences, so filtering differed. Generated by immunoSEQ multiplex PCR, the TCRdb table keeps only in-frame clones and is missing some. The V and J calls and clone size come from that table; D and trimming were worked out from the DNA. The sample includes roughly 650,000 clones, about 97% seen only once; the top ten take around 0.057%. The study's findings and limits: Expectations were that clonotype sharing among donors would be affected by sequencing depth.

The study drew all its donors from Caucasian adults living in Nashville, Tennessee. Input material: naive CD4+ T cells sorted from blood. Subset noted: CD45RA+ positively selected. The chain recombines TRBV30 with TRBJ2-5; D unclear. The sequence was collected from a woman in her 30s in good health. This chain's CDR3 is CAWSVNTYQETQYF. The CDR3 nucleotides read TGTGCCTGGAGTGTAAACACTTACCAAGAGACCCAGTACTTC. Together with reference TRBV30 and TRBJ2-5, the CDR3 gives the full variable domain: SQTIHQWPATLVQPVGSPLSLECTVEGTSNPNLYWYRQAAGRGLQLLFYSVGIGQISSEVPQNLSASRPQDRQFILSSKKLLLSDSGFYLCAWSVNTYQETQYFGPGTRLLVL.